These 18 T cell receptor beta chains share one sample of origin, sequenced in a study of cytomegalovirus exposure and HLA in healthy donors. The PCR employed 60 Vbeta primers together with 13 Jbeta primers. This table comes from immunoSEQ multiplex PCR, and its TCRdb copy is limited to in-frame clones, with some not included. The profile shows 100,000 to 150,000 clones, roughly 80% of them singletons. The specimen sequenced was PBMCs. The receptors come from a man younger than 40 in good health and CMV-seronegative.

The chain has TRBV28 and TRBJ2-2; D is possibly TRBD2 (5 bases). There are 14 residues in the CDR3. V gave up 6 bases and J gave up 1 base, with 9 bases separating them. The germline gives CDR1 MDHEN, CDR2 SYDVKM. CDR3 DNA: TGTGCCAGCAGAGGCGGGCTGAACACCGGGGAGCTGTTTTTT. Amino acids: CASRGGLNTGELFF.

The chain combines TRBV29-1 with TRBJ1-2; the match to TRBD1 covers 9 bases. From germline, CDR1 is SQVTM and CDR2 ANQGSEA. CDR3 length: 13 residues. V gave up 7 bases and J gave up 4 bases; unmatched junction bases: 7. CDR3 protein: CSADDRGVYGYTF. The DNA for the CDR3 is TGCAGCGCCGACGACAGGGGGGTCTATGGCTACACCTTC.

This clone was detected only once. The rearrangement uses TRBV6-5 and TRBJ1-2, with unresolved D. This CDR3 spans 12 amino acids. CDR1 is MNHEY, CDR2 SVGAGI, per germline. The V end was cut by 6 bases, the J end by 8 bases, with 13 bases between. DNA of the CDR3: TGTGCCAGCAGCAACGAGGTCGGCGGCTACACCTTC. Protein sequence: CASSNEVGGYTF.

The chain uses TRBV27 and TRBJ2-7, with D possibly TRBD1 on 6 matching bases. The germline V gene encodes CDR1 MNHEY and CDR2 SMNVEV (reference sequence). Trimming removed 4 bases from V and 1 base from J, with 14 bases in between. The CDR3 runs 15 residues. The CDR3 nucleotides are TGTGCCAGCAGTTCCCGACCACAGGGTTCCTACGAGCAGTACTTC. It specifies CASSSRPQGSYEQYF.

This chain connects TRBV6-1 to TRBJ1-2, with D possibly being TRBD1 (5 bases). The CDR3 contains 15 residues. V was trimmed by 6 bases and J by 5 bases, leaving 19 bases between them. The germline gives CDR1 MNHNS, CDR2 SASEGT. The CDR3 sequence: CASSPTRDGLYGYTF. For the CDR3, the DNA is TGTGCCAGCAGCCCGACTCGGGACGGACTATATGGCTACACCTTC.

This clone appeared once. This chain connects TRBV29-1 to TRBJ2-2, with TRBD1 identical over 10 bases. Germline loops: CDR1 SQVTM, CDR2 ANQGSEA. The junction had 16 bases not matched to a gene; V was cut back by 8 bases and J by 7 bases. The length of the CDR3 is 16 residues. Here the CDR3 DNA reads TGCAGCTATTTAGATCCCGGACAGGGGGTTTTCGGGGAGCTGTTTTTT. This codes for CSYLDPGQGVFGELFF.

This chain uses TRBV6-4 with TRBJ2-5; D ambiguous. V dropped 2 bases and J dropped 7 bases, with 26 bases sitting between them. The germline V gene has CDR1 MRHNA and CDR2 SNTAGT. The CDR3 has 18 residues. The CDR3 sequence is CASSDSLYSDSPKGTQYF. CDR3 DNA: TGTGCCAGCAGTGACAGTCTGTACAGTGATTCTCCTAAAGGGACCCAGTACTTC.

This chain links TRBV7-9 with TRBJ1-6; D might be TRBD1 (5 bases). Per germline, CDR1 SEHNR and CDR2 FQNEAQ (reference sequence). The length of the CDR3 is 16 residues. Trimming left V 0 bases short and J 8 bases short, with 14 bases between. CDR3: CASSLALTGGDSPLHF. CDR3 in DNA: TGTGCCAGCAGCTTAGCGCTAACAGGTGGCGATTCACCCCTCCACTTT.

This chain joins TRBV7-9 and TRBJ1-4, with D hard to call. This CDR3 comprises 14 residues. V was cut by 1 base and J by 8 bases, with 11 bases left in between. Germline V lookup: CDR1 SEHNR, CDR2 FQNEAQ (reference sequence). The CDR3 is CASSLDSGVEKLFF. CDR3 bases: TGTGCCAGCAGCTTAGACAGCGGCGTCGAAAAACTGTTTTTT.

CDR3 in amino acids: CASISLGTGDLNGYTF. CDR3 nucleotide sequence: TGTGCCAGCATATCCTTGGGGACAGGGGATTTGAATGGCTACACCTTC. This chain uses TRBV27 with TRBJ1-2; 10 bases match TRBD1. The CDR3 sequence is 16 residues long. Germline loops: CDR1 MNHEY, CDR2 SMNVEV (reference sequence). V shed 7 bases and J 6 bases; nucleotides not matched to a gene: 14.

The chain couples TRBV4-3 to TRBJ2-7; 10 nucleotides match TRBD2. The CDR3 is 16 residues long. Trimming took 0 bases from V and 0 from J; bases not matched to a gene: 2. Germline CDR1 and CDR2: LGHNA and YSLEER. The CDR3 bases are TGCGCCAGCAGCCAAGAGCCTAGCGGGAGCTCCTACGAGCAGTACTTC. Protein: CASSQEPSGSSYEQYF.

V is TRBV15 and J is TRBJ2-7; TRBD1 aligns across 9 bases. Looked up from germline, CDR1 is LNHNV and CDR2 is YYDKDF (reference sequence). CDR3 length equals 12 residues. With 3 bases clipped from V and 6 bases from J, the junction kept 0 bases outside the gene matches. The CDR3 DNA sequence: TGTGCCACCAGCAGGACAGGGGGCGAGCAGTACTTC. Its protein product is CATSRTGGEQYF. The full variable domain, rest sourced from reference TRBV15 and TRBJ2-7, is DAMVIQNPRYQVTQFGKPVTLSCSQTLNHNVMYWYQQKSSQAPKLLFHYYDKDFNNEADTPDNFQSRRPNTSFCFLDIRSPGLGDTAMYLCATSRTGGEQYFGPGTRLTVT.

The rearrangement links TRBV4-3 to TRBJ1-2, with 7 bases aligning to TRBD1. The germline gives CDR1 LGHNA, CDR2 YSLEER. With V trimmed by 2 bases and J by 4 bases, 13 bases remained unmatched. The length of the CDR3 is 17 residues. CDR3 amino acids: CASSQLTDRDGSYGYTF. CDR3 nucleotides: TGCGCCAGCAGCCAACTAACCGACAGGGACGGAAGCTATGGCTACACCTTC.

This sequence joins TRBV5-4 and TRBJ1-5, with D perhaps TRBD1 (5 bases). In germline, CDR1 is SGHNT, CDR2 YYREEE (reference sequence). The CDR3 extends over 13 amino acids. Trimming removed 4 bases at V and 4 bases at J, with 9 bases between. The CDR3 loop reads CASSQGPNQPQHF. The CDR3 bases are TGTGCCAGCAGCCAGGGCCCAAATCAGCCCCAGCATTTT.

V is TRBV5-6 and J is TRBJ2-7, with D perhaps matching TRBD1 (6 bases). CDR1 and CDR2 from the germline V gene are SGHDT and YYEEEE. Trimming shortened V by 4 bases and J by 3 bases, and 8 bases separated the two germline ends. The length of the CDR3 is 12 residues. The CDR3 spells CASSRGGYEQYF. The CDR3 DNA reads TGTGCCAGCAGCCGAGGGGGCTACGAGCAGTACTTC.

This clone was seen once. The chain joins TRBV19 to TRBJ1-3; D is uncertain. This CDR3 contains 16 residues. Germline assignment: CDR1 LNHDA and CDR2 SQIVND (reference sequence). V lost 1 base and J 4 bases, leaving 14 bases between the germline ends. The CDR3 protein is CASSIGGGRQGNTIYF. In DNA, the CDR3 is TGTGCCAGTAGTATAGGTGGAGGGAGACAAGGAAACACCATATATTTT.

V and J are TRBV7-2 and TRBJ2-3; TRBD2 aligns across 8 bases. The CDR3 length is 18 residues. The ends lost 1 base at V and 6 bases at J; junction bases unmatched: 15. Germline V gene data show CDR1 as SGHTA and CDR2 as FQGNSA. The CDR3 region is CASSLVSRSGGHMDTQYF. The CDR3 DNA reads TGTGCCAGCAGCTTAGTTTCACGAAGCGGGGGCCACATGGATACGCAGTATTTT.

V gene TRBV2 combines with J gene TRBJ2-7; 9 bases match TRBD1. Germline V CDR1 and CDR2: SNHLY, FYNNEI. With V trimmed by 7 bases and J by 4 bases, 11 bases remained unmatched. The CDR3 sequence is 15 residues long. The CDR3 reads CASTSNRGQRYEQYF. Written as DNA, the CDR3 is TGTGCCAGCACTTCAAACAGGGGGCAGAGGTACGAGCAGTACTTC.